What follows are 10 T cell receptor beta chains derived from one specimen sequenced in a study of liver allograft versus peripheral blood T cells. As for the study in general: Peripheral blood of the recipients supplied T cell receptor repertoires that were compared with those in transplanted livers.

TCRdb ran MiXCR on the reads and lists one entry per CDR3 protein. The data show some 14,000 distinct CDR3 sequences, 20% seen once. The receptors were sampled from a human patient who had a liver transplant. Some of the T cells might come from the graft donor.

This clonotype was counted at least ten times. The chain uses TRBV6-1 and TRBJ2-7; D unresolved. The CDR3 totals 10 residues. The germline V gene has CDR1 MNHNS and CDR2 SASEGT. V lost 8 bases to trimming and J lost 5 bases, with 7 bases between them. The CDR3 here is CASGKDEQYF. The DNA for the CDR3 is TGTGCCAGCGGTAAGGACGAGCAGTACTTC.

The rearrangement joins TRBV6-5 to TRBJ2-3; 9 bases are shared with TRBD1. This CDR3 comprises 18 residues. Unmatched junction bases numbered 15, after V lost 6 bases and J lost 2 bases. CDR1 is MNHEY, CDR2 SVGAGI, per germline. This chain's CDR3 is CASRYSPWTGADTDTQYF. CDR3 DNA: TGTGCCAGCAGATATTCTCCCTGGACAGGGGCCGACACAGATACGCAGTATTTT.

This clonotype is labeled as medium-sized (0.01 to 0.1%). The chain couples TRBV6-1 to TRBJ1-1; D is uncertain. The CDR3 covers 14 residues. V was trimmed by 6 bases and J by 0 bases, leaving 11 bases between them. Germline CDR1 reads MNHNS; CDR2 reads SASEGT. The CDR3 DNA is TGTGCCAGCAGCCCGACGGAGATGAACACTGAAGCTTTCTTT. It yields the protein CASSPTEMNTEAFF.

This clonotype has a handful of counts. This rearrangement joins TRBV18 to TRBJ1-5; TRBD1 aligns across 9 bases. The V segment lost 3 bases and the J segment 5 bases; nucleotides outside the gene matches: 8. The CDR3 is 16 residues long. Germline V CDR1 and CDR2: KGHSH, LQKENI. This CDR3 reads CASSPNGQGIYQPQHF. DNA for the CDR3: TGTGCCAGCTCACCTAACGGACAGGGGATATATCAGCCCCAGCATTTT. Full variable domain (rest looked up from reference TRBV18 and TRBJ1-5): NAGVMQNPRHLVRRRGQEARLRCSPMKGHSHVYWYRQLPEEGLKFMVYLQKENIIDESGMPKERFSAEFPKEGPSILRIQQVVRGDSAAYFCASSPNGQGIYQPQHFGDGTRLSIL.

Concerning this clonotype itself: With a much larger clone just one base away, this may be a read error. V gene TRBV5-6 combines with J gene TRBJ1-4; D gene unclear. CDR3 length equals 14 residues. Trimming took off 4 bases at V and 5 bases at J, with 12 bases between the two ends. Germline CDR1 is SGHDT and CDR2 is YYEEEE. The CDR3 sequence: CASSPGRENEKLFF. The CDR3 nucleotides are TGTGCCAGCAGCCCCGGTAGGGAGAATGAAAAACTGTTTTTT.

Many counts were recorded for this clonotype. V and J are TRBV29-1 and TRBJ1-1; D not resolved. The CDR3 spans 11 residues. Germline-derived CDR1 and CDR2 are SQVTM and ANQGSEA. Trimming removed 8 bases at V and 9 bases at J, with 16 bases between. CDR3: CSSGEVGKAFF. CDR3 coding DNA: TGCAGCTCCGGAGAGGTTGGGAAAGCTTTCTTT.

The rearrangement uses TRBV5-1 and TRBJ1-2; a weak D match, TRBD1 (5 bases). The germline CDR1 and CDR2 sequences are SGHRS and YFSETQ. V was shortened by 0 bases and J by 0 bases, with 15 bases between the two germline ends. The CDR3 is 17 amino acids. The CDR3, as DNA: TGCGCCAGCAGCTTGGGGACAAGAAGGTCGGCTAACTATGGCTACACCTTC. It specifies CASSLGTRRSANYGYTF.

The table lists this clonotype with many counts. The chain joins TRBV6-1 to TRBJ2-7, with D maybe TRBD2 (5 bases). The germline CDR1 and CDR2 sequences are MNHNS and SASEGT. This CDR3 has 13 residues. V dropped 7 bases and J dropped 1 base, with 11 bases sitting between them. As DNA, the CDR3 is TGTGCCAGCACTATTAGCGTTTCCTACGAGCAGTACTTC. Amino acid sequence: CASTISVSYEQYF.

By share, this clonotype ranks as medium-sized (0.01 to 0.1%). V gene TRBV15 combines with J gene TRBJ2-2; a weak D match, TRBD1 (5 bases). The germline V gene encodes CDR1 LNHNV and CDR2 YYDKDF (reference sequence). The V end lost 0 bases, the J end lost 6 bases, and 8 bases lay between the germline ends. There are 14 residues in the CDR3. This CDR3 reads CATSREQGAGELFF. As DNA, the CDR3 is TGTGCCACCAGCAGAGAGCAGGGCGCCGGGGAGCTGTTTTTT.

This clonotype has a single count. A single base separates this from a much larger clone, so it may be a read error. V is TRBV10-3 and J is TRBJ2-7; possibly TRBD1 for D (6 bases). This CDR3 spans 12 amino acids. Trimming pared 10 bases from V and 0 bases from J, leaving 10 bases between. Germline CDR1 ENHRY, CDR2 SYGVKD. CDR3 in DNA: TGTGCCACCTCGACAGGCTCCTACGAGCAGTACTTC. Protein product: CATSTGSYEQYF.